This TCR beta chain derives from a study of blood T cell repertoires in COVID-19. As for the study in general: The United States, Italy and Spain provided the acute and convalescent COVID-19 samples.

The protocol was immunoSEQ multiplex PCR, while the TCRdb copy is restricted to in-frame clones and leaves out a portion. The data contain some 250,000 clones, around 86% of them singletons. The germline CDR1 and CDR2 sequences are DFQATT and SNEGSKA (reference sequence). Trimming removed 6 bases at V and 6 bases at J, with 11 bases between. The CDR3 is made up of 11 amino acids. Sequencing was done on a sample of PBMCs or T cells enriched from blood (not recorded which). The chain recombines TRBV20-1 with TRBJ1-1; possible D gene TRBD1, 6 bases. This receptor was obtained from a woman aged 40 to 50 with acute COVID-19. In DNA, the CDR3 is TGCAGTGCGCAACAGGGACCTGAAGCTTTCTTT. Protein product: CSAQQGPEAFF.